Presented here are 23 T cell receptor beta chains from one specimen sequenced in a study of cytomegalovirus exposure and HLA in healthy donors (dated by TCRdb to the late 2010s). Library construction relied on the immunoSEQ multiplex PCR assay. For the multiplex PCR, a mixture combining 60 forward primers for TCR Vbeta segments and 13 reverse primers for TCR Jbeta segments was used. Entries here come from immuneACCESS through TCRdb and include only in-frame sequences with V and J called. Some clones fail to appear in such tables; in the studies checked, an unresolved V gene covers under half of the shortfall, and the cause of the remainder is unknown. The sample records around 170,000 clones, around 77% of which are singletons. Of the sample, over 2% is held by the ten largest clones. Sequenced material: PBMCs. Source of these receptors: a man in his sixties in good health and CMV-seronegative.

The genes are TRBV4-3 and TRBJ2-1; 7 bases are a match to TRBD1. This CDR3 is 16 amino acids long. CDR1 LGHNA and CDR2 YSLEER come from the germline V gene. J gave up 2 bases and V 0 bases, and 4 bases lay outside the gene matches. The CDR3 region is CASSQDRGQAYNEQFF. The CDR3 DNA follows: TGCGCCAGCAGCCAAGATCGAGGACAGGCCTACAATGAGCAGTTCTTC.

The chain has TRBV5-1 and TRBJ2-5, with 8 bases that match TRBD2. The CDR3 consists of 15 residues. V gave up 4 bases and J gave up 5 bases; unmatched junction bases: 10. Germline-derived CDR1 and CDR2 are SGHRS and YFSETQ. CDR3 in amino acids: CASSDLAGEGETQYF. The DNA for the CDR3 is TGCGCCAGCAGCGATCTAGCGGGTGAGGGGGAGACCCAGTACTTC.

This chain joins TRBV5-8 and TRBJ2-5; weak D call: TRBD1 (5 bases). The germline gives CDR1 SGHTS, CDR2 YDEGEE. CDR3 length: 16 residues. V was clipped by 5 bases and J by 5 bases, with 22 bases between them. CDR3 in amino acids: CASSPRAPSGRETQYF. CDR3 DNA: TGTGCCAGCAGTCCCAGGGCTCCATCTGGGCGGGAGACCCAGTACTTC.

The chain has TRBV6-1 and TRBJ2-3; 7 bases map to TRBD1. Germline loops: CDR1 MNHNS, CDR2 SASEGT. The CDR3 spans 14 residues. Trimming at V came to 5 bases and at J to 8 bases, leaving 10 bases not matched to a gene. The CDR3 DNA reads TGTGCCAGCAGTATCATCGACAGGGAAGGTACGCAGTATTTT. It codes for CASSIIDREGTQYF.

The chain couples TRBV30 to TRBJ2-1; D uncertain. Germline V gives CDR1 GTSNPN, CDR2 SVGIG (reference sequence). Trimming removed 4 bases at V and 9 bases at J, with 13 bases between. This CDR3 has 12 amino acids. The CDR3 nucleotides are TGTGCCTGGACCAAGAGTATCGGTGAGCAGTTCTTC. It yields the protein CAWTKSIGEQFF. The entire variable domain, with the rest obtained from reference TRBV30 and TRBJ2-1, is as follows: SQTIHQWPATLVQPVGSPLSLECTVEGTSNPNLYWYRQAAGRGLQLLFYSVGIGQISSEVPQNLSASRPQDRQFILSSKKLLLSDSGFYLCAWTKSIGEQFFGPGTRLTVL.

The chain's CDR3 is CASASVGGRGGDAFF. As DNA, the CDR3 is TGTGCCTCTGCCTCCGTGGGGGGTCGAGGGGGGGACGCTTTCTTT. V gene TRBV19 combines with J gene TRBJ1-1; D possibly corresponds to TRBD1 (6 bases). The CDR3 is 15 residues long. Germline-derived CDR1 and CDR2 are LNHDA and SQIVND (reference sequence). Trimming pared 11 bases from V and 11 bases from J, leaving 30 bases between. Based on the CDR3 plus reference TRBV19 and TRBJ1-1, the full variable domain is DGGITQSPKYLFRKEGQNVTLSCEQNLNHDAMYWYRQDPGQGLRLIYYSQIVNDFQKGDIAEGYSVSREKKESFPLTVTSAQKNPTAFYLCASASVGGRGGDAFFGQGTRLTVV.

Written as DNA, the CDR3 is TGTGCCAGCACTAAGGGGGGACTAGCGGGGATTAGAGAGACCCAGTACTTC. This translates into CASTKGGLAGIRETQYF. The chain combines TRBV28 with TRBJ2-5; 13 nucleotides align to TRBD2. This CDR3 is built from 17 residues. Germline CDR1 and CDR2: MDHEN and SYDVKM. The ends lost 7 bases at V and 4 bases at J; junction bases unmatched: 12.

This clone was found a few times. The chain carries TRBV7-9 and TRBJ2-7; D might be TRBD2 (5 bases). V lost 3 bases and J 0 bases, leaving 9 bases between the germline ends. The CDR3 runs 14 residues. Germline V gene data show CDR1 as SEHNR and CDR2 as FQNEAQ (reference sequence). The CDR3 loop is CASSFGGSSYEQYF. CDR3 DNA: TGTGCCAGCAGCTTCGGTGGGAGCTCCTACGAGCAGTACTTC.

The chain is built from TRBV5-1 and TRBJ2-3; TRBD2 agrees at 11 bases. CDR1 is SGHRS and CDR2 is YFSETQ in the germline V gene. With V trimmed by 0 bases and J by 4 bases, 1 base remained unmatched. This CDR3 spans 15 amino acids. CDR3 protein: CASSLVAGGADTQYF. DNA of the CDR3: TGCGCCAGCAGCTTGGTAGCGGGAGGGGCAGATACGCAGTATTTT.

The CDR3 reads CASSIGQGAYEQYF. The DNA for the CDR3 is TGTGCCAGCAGCATCGGGCAGGGGGCCTACGAGCAGTACTTC. This chain uses TRBV11-1 with TRBJ2-7; TRBD1 agrees at 7 bases. With 5 bases clipped from V and 2 bases from J, the junction kept 6 bases outside the gene matches. This CDR3 has 14 amino acids. Germline values: CDR1 SGHAT, CDR2 FQDESV (reference sequence).

V is TRBV28 and J is TRBJ1-5; D gene unclear. In germline, CDR1 is MDHEN, CDR2 SYDVKM. The CDR3 consists of 12 residues. V lost 5 bases and J 3 bases, leaving 5 bases between the germline ends. The CDR3 region has the DNA TGTGCCAGCAGTACTCACAATCAGCCCCAGCATTTT. Protein product: CASSTHNQPQHF. The entire variable domain, with the rest obtained from reference TRBV28 and TRBJ1-5, is as follows: DVKVTQSSRYLVKRTGEKVFLECVQDMDHENMFWYRQDPGLGLRLIYFSYDVKMKEKGDIPEGYSVSREKKERFSLILESASTNQTSMYLCASSTHNQPQHFGDGTRLSIL.

V usage is TRBV29-1 and J usage is TRBJ2-5; no clear D. V dropped 3 bases and J dropped 5 bases, with 7 bases sitting between them. This CDR3 comprises 11 residues. Germline CDR1 reads SQVTM; CDR2 reads ANQGSEA. The CDR3 protein is CSVDFRETQYF. DNA for the CDR3: TGCAGCGTTGACTTTCGGGAGACCCAGTACTTC.

This clone has more than one count but fewer than ten. CDR3: CASSDQGRSSYEQYF. The DNA of the CDR3 is TGTGCCAGCAGCGACCAGGGGCGAAGCTCCTACGAGCAGTACTTC. The chain links TRBV11-3 to TRBJ2-7; possibly TRBD1 for D (6 bases). This CDR3 spans 15 amino acids. Trimming left V 5 bases short and J 0 bases short, with 14 bases between. Germline V gives CDR1 SGHNT, CDR2 YENEEA.

The chain recombines TRBV14 with TRBJ2-1; TRBD2 is a possible D gene (5 bases). Germline V gene sequence: CDR1 SGHDN, CDR2 FVKESK. V shed 4 bases and J shed 4 bases, with 11 bases lying between them. CDR3 length: 14 residues. CDR3 DNA sequence: TGTGCCAGCAGCCGGGAGCAGTTTTACAATGAGCAGTTCTTC. Translated, it gives CASSREQFYNEQFF.

V usage is TRBV6-5 and J usage is TRBJ1-1, with 7 positions matching TRBD1. CDR3 length equals 12 residues. Germline V gives CDR1 MNHEY, CDR2 SVGAGI. The V and J ends lost 5 bases and 12 bases, in that order; junction bases with no gene match: 9. CDR3 amino acids: CASSPTGCITFF. As DNA, the CDR3 is TGTGCCAGCAGTCCGACAGGGTGCATAACTTTCTTT.

The chain uses TRBV28 and TRBJ2-1, with a tentative D call TRBD2 (8 bases). This CDR3 has 22 residues. Germline V lookup: CDR1 MDHEN, CDR2 SYDVKM. The V end was cut by 3 bases, the J end by 0 bases, with 30 bases between. The CDR3 loop reads CASSFRRQGKRETLSSYNEQFF. CDR3 nucleotide sequence: TGTGCCAGCAGTTTTCGCCGACAGGGTAAGCGGGAGACCCTAAGCTCCTACAATGAGCAGTTCTTC.

The V gene is TRBV30, the J gene TRBJ2-7; 11 nucleotides line up with TRBD2. CDR3 length: 13 amino acids. Trimming removed 1 base from V and 7 bases from J; junction bases left unmatched: 3. The germline V gene has CDR1 GTSNPN and CDR2 SVGIG (reference sequence). CDR3 region: CAWSGLAGGEQYF. In DNA, the CDR3 is TGTGCCTGGAGTGGGCTAGCGGGAGGAGAGCAGTACTTC.

This clone was observed a few times. The chain combines TRBV5-6 with TRBJ1-5; TRBD1 aligns across 7 bases. J gave up 7 bases and V 0 bases, and 4 bases lay outside the gene matches. Germline V gene data show CDR1 as SGHDT and CDR2 as YYEEEE. The CDR3 is 14 amino acids. The CDR3 region has the DNA TGTGCCAGCAGCTTGGCACAGGGGAGGCAGCCCCAGCATTTT. Its protein is CASSLAQGRQPQHF.

The J gene is TRBJ2-2, the V gene TRBV2; D is unclear. Germline V gives CDR1 SNHLY, CDR2 FYNNEI. The CDR3 extends over 15 amino acids. Trimming took 8 bases from V and 0 from J, leaving 13 bases between them. CDR3 sequence reads: CASCSTRSNTGELFF. The DNA for the CDR3 is TGTGCCAGCTGTTCTACCCGCTCGAACACCGGGGAGCTGTTTTTT.

The chain recombines TRBV5-1 with TRBJ1-6; 7 nucleotides agree with TRBD1. The CDR3 extends over 19 amino acids. The V segment lost 6 bases and the J segment 0 bases; nucleotides outside the gene matches: 15. In germline, CDR1 is SGHRS, CDR2 YFSETQ. Written as DNA, the CDR3 is TGCGCCAGCACCTCGGCCCCAGGGGGAAGGGGCTCCTATAATTCACCCCTCCACTTT. As protein: CASTSAPGGRGSYNSPLHF.

J is TRBJ2-5 and V is TRBV19, with D perhaps matching TRBD2 (6 bases). Trimming took off 9 bases at V and 4 bases at J, with 18 bases between the two ends. Germline V gene lookup returns CDR1 LNHDA and CDR2 SQIVND (reference sequence). This CDR3 is 14 amino acids long. For the CDR3, the DNA is TGTGCCAGCATGACTAGGCTTGGTGGAGAGACCCAGTACTTC. It specifies CASMTRLGGETQYF. Combining the CDR3 with reference TRBV19 and TRBJ2-5 gives the whole variable domain DGGITQSPKYLFRKEGQNVTLSCEQNLNHDAMYWYRQDPGQGLRLIYYSQIVNDFQKGDIAEGYSVSREKKESFPLTVTSAQKNPTAFYLCASMTRLGGETQYFGPGTRLLVL.

This chain connects TRBV6-1 to TRBJ2-7; TRBD1 aligns across 8 bases. The CDR3 runs to 15 residues. Germline assignment: CDR1 MNHNS and CDR2 SASEGT. With V trimmed by 4 bases and J by 6 bases, 11 bases remained unmatched. The CDR3 protein is CASSAVQGAAVEQYF. As DNA, the CDR3 is TGTGCCAGCAGTGCAGTGCAGGGGGCGGCGGTCGAGCAGTACTTC.

The V gene is TRBV5-1, the J gene TRBJ1-1; 11 nucleotides match TRBD1. CDR1 SGHRS and CDR2 YFSETQ come from the germline V gene. The CDR3 covers 15 residues. V lost 5 bases to trimming and J lost 7 bases; unmatched junction nucleotides: 10. The CDR3, as DNA: TGCGCCAGCAGTGTAGGACAGGGGGCGCTGGGTGAAGCTTTCTTT. As protein: CASSVGQGALGEAFF.